The rows below give T cell receptor beta chains drawn from one sample of a study of cytomegalovirus exposure and HLA in healthy donors. Method: immunoSEQ multiplex PCR; TCRdb's copy keeps in-frame clones and lacks some. The sample consists of 200,000 to 250,000 clones, approximately 88% of them appearing once. Sequencing was done on a sample of PBMCs. The source is a woman aged 25 to 45 in good health and CMV-seropositive. Each CDR3 is given with its conserved first and last residue. A D gene is named only where the DNA matches it firmly. Size is stated for part of the rows, as once, few or many counts, or as a class when the clone is expanded.

clone size: .
CDR3 length: 14
V gene: TRBV25-1
J gene: TRBJ2-7
D gene: .
CDR3 DNA: TGTGCCAGCAGTGCCCCGGGATCTTACTACGAGCAGTACTTC
CDR3 protein: CASSAPGSYYEQYF

clone size: few
CDR3 length: 15
V gene: TRBV6-1
J gene: TRBJ1-5
D gene: .
CDR3 DNA: TGTGCCAGCTGGGGACACTCTCATAGCAATCAGCCCCAGCATTTT
CDR3 protein: CASWGHSHSNQPQHF

clone size: .
CDR3 length: 15
V gene: TRBV5-1
J gene: TRBJ2-5
D gene: .
CDR3 DNA: TGCGCCAGCAGCCGTCAGACAGAACTACAAGAGACCCAGTACTTC
CDR3 protein: CASSRQTELQETQYF

clone size: .
CDR3 length: 15
V gene: TRBV6-1
J gene: TRBJ1-5
D gene: .
CDR3 DNA: TGTGCCAGCACAGGTATGGGGGGTAGCAATCAGCCCCAGCATTTT
CDR3 protein: CASTGMGGSNQPQHF

clone size: .
CDR3 length: 15
V gene: TRBV4-2
J gene: TRBJ1-1
D gene: .
CDR3 DNA: TGTGCCAGCAGCCCGGAGGAGGGGTGGGTGGCTGAAGCTTTCTTT
CDR3 protein: CASSPEEGWVAEAFF

clone size: .
CDR3 length: 16
V gene: TRBV4-1
J gene: TRBJ2-4
D gene: .
CDR3 DNA: TGCGCCAGCAGCCAATCTTTAGGGCTAGCCAAAAACATTCAGTACTTC
CDR3 protein: CASSQSLGLAKNIQYF

clone size: once
CDR3 length: 14
V gene: TRBV27
J gene: TRBJ2-7
D gene: .
CDR3 DNA: TGTGCCAGCAGTTTTACCCGGACCTCCTACGAGCAGTACTTC
CDR3 protein: CASSFTRTSYEQYF

clone size: .
CDR3 length: 15
V gene: TRBV5-1
J gene: TRBJ1-2
D gene: .
CDR3 DNA: TGCGCCAGCAGCTTCGAGGGCGCCGGTGACTATGGCTACACCTTC
CDR3 protein: CASSFEGAGDYGYTF

clone size: .
CDR3 length: 13
V gene: TRBV6-5
J gene: TRBJ2-1
D gene: .
CDR3 DNA: TGTGCCAGCAGTCATACCCCCTACAATGAGCAGTTCTTC
CDR3 protein: CASSHTPYNEQFF

clone size: .
CDR3 length: 13
V gene: TRBV5-4
J gene: TRBJ2-7
D gene: .
CDR3 DNA: TGTGCCAGCAGTCGTTTCTCTGGGAGGGAGCAGTACTTC
CDR3 protein: CASSRFSGREQYF

clone size: .
CDR3 length: 12
V gene: TRBV6-1
J gene: TRBJ1-1
D gene: .
CDR3 DNA: TGTGCCAGCGTGGGAGGGAACACTGAAGCTTTCTTT
CDR3 protein: CASVGGNTEAFF

clone size: .
CDR3 length: 16
V gene: TRBV18
J gene: TRBJ2-5
D gene: .
CDR3 DNA: TGTGCCAGCTCACCACCGTACGGGGGATTGCGAGAGACCCAGTACTTC
CDR3 protein: CASSPPYGGLRETQYF

clone size: .
CDR3 length: 13
V gene: TRBV5-1
J gene: TRBJ1-2
D gene: .
CDR3 DNA: TGCGCCAGCAGCTTGACGGCTAACTATGGCTACACCTTC
CDR3 protein: CASSLTANYGYTF

clone size: .
CDR3 length: 15
V gene: TRBV9
J gene: TRBJ1-1
D gene: .
CDR3 DNA: TGTGCCAGCAGCGTAGACGCTGGGACAAACACTGAAGCTTTCTTT
CDR3 protein: CASSVDAGTNTEAFF

clone size: .
CDR3 length: 11
V gene: TRBV7-9
J gene: TRBJ2-2
D gene: .
CDR3 DNA: TGTGCCAGCAGCTTAGTCGGGGAGCTGTTTTTT
CDR3 protein: CASSLVGELFF

clone size: .
CDR3 length: 14
V gene: TRBV15
J gene: TRBJ1-3
D gene: TRBD1
CDR3 DNA: TGTGCCACCAGCGAGGGGGCGCGTGGAAACACCATATATTTT
CDR3 protein: CATSEGARGNTIYF

clone size: .
CDR3 length: 14
V gene: TRBV6-5
J gene: TRBJ2-1
D gene: .
CDR3 DNA: TGTGCCAGCAGTTCAAAAGGACCAAACAATGAGCAGTTCTTC
CDR3 protein: CASSSKGPNNEQFF

clone size: few
CDR3 length: 14
V gene: TRBV2
J gene: TRBJ2-5
D gene: .
CDR3 DNA: TGTGCCAGCAGTGAGGGCCTAGCGCAAGAGACCCAGTACTTC
CDR3 protein: CASSEGLAQETQYF

clone size: .
CDR3 length: 14
V gene: TRBV27
J gene: TRBJ2-7
D gene: .
CDR3 DNA: TGTGCCAGCAGTCCCCGACTACTAACGGGCGAGCAGTACTTC
CDR3 protein: CASSPRLLTGEQYF

clone size: few
CDR3 length: 13
V gene: TRBV7-9
J gene: TRBJ2-3
D gene: .
CDR3 DNA: TGTGCCAGCAGCGACTACTCCACAGATACGCAGTATTTT
CDR3 protein: CASSDYSTDTQYF

clone size: .
CDR3 length: 14
V gene: TRBV13
J gene: TRBJ2-7
D gene: .
CDR3 DNA: TGTGCCAGCAGTTACACAGGGAGCTACAACGAGCAGTACTTC
CDR3 protein: CASSYTGSYNEQYF

clone size: .
CDR3 length: 13
V gene: TRBV5-8
J gene: TRBJ2-7
D gene: .
CDR3 DNA: TGTGCCAGCAGCTTCCTCGGCCAGCGGGAGCAGTACTTC
CDR3 protein: CASSFLGQREQYF

clone size: once
CDR3 length: 14
V gene: TRBV5-1
J gene: TRBJ2-7
D gene: TRBD2
CDR3 DNA: TGCGCCAGCAGCGGGACCACTAGCGGCACTGGGCAGTACTTC
CDR3 protein: CASSGTTSGTGQYF

clone size: .
CDR3 length: 13
V gene: TRBV29-1
J gene: TRBJ2-1
D gene: .
CDR3 DNA: TGCAGCGTGGTGCGGAGCTCCTACAATGAGCAGTTCTTC
CDR3 protein: CSVVRSSYNEQFF

clone size: few
CDR3 length: 15
V gene: TRBV29-1
J gene: TRBJ2-4
D gene: TRBD2
CDR3 DNA: TGCAGCGTTAGCGCGGCGGGAGGGGCCAAAAACATTCAGTACTTC
CDR3 protein: CSVSAAGGAKNIQYF

clone size: .
CDR3 length: 14
V gene: TRBV30
J gene: TRBJ2-3
D gene: TRBD2
CDR3 DNA: TGTGCCTGGAGGGACGGGAGGGCCCAAGATACGCAGTATTTT
CDR3 protein: CAWRDGRAQDTQYF

clone size: .
CDR3 length: 15
V gene: TRBV2
J gene: TRBJ1-1
D gene: .
CDR3 DNA: TGTGCCAGCAGTGAAGCGCCCATGCTGAATTCCGAAGCTTTCTTT
CDR3 protein: CASSEAPMLNSEAFF

clone size: .
CDR3 length: 14
V gene: TRBV7-8
J gene: TRBJ2-5
D gene: TRBD2
CDR3 DNA: TGTGCCAGCAGCCTCCCGGGGGGTTTGGGGACCCAGTACTTC
CDR3 protein: CASSLPGGLGTQYF

clone size: .
CDR3 length: 18
V gene: TRBV5-4
J gene: TRBJ2-6
D gene: .
CDR3 DNA: TGTGCCAGCAGGGAGAAGGGCGGGGGCTCCCCTGGGGCCAACGTCCTGACTTTC
CDR3 protein: CASREKGGGSPGANVLTF

clone size: .
CDR3 length: 11
V gene: TRBV7-2
J gene: TRBJ2-7
D gene: .
CDR3 DNA: TGTGCCAGCAGCCCTTACTACGAGCAGTACTTC
CDR3 protein: CASSPYYEQYF

clone size: few
CDR3 length: 13
V gene: TRBV14
J gene: TRBJ1-1
D gene: .
CDR3 DNA: TGTGCCAGCAGCTATACAGGGCGGCCTGAAGCTTTCTTT
CDR3 protein: CASSYTGRPEAFF

clone size: .
CDR3 length: 13
V gene: TRBV27
J gene: TRBJ1-3
D gene: .
CDR3 DNA: TGTGCCAGCAGGCAGGGGTCTGGAAACACCATATATTTT
CDR3 protein: CASRQGSGNTIYF

clone size: .
CDR3 length: 12
V gene: TRBV29-1
J gene: TRBJ2-5
D gene: .
CDR3 DNA: TGCAGCGTTGAAGGAGGGGGAGAGACCCAGTACTTC
CDR3 protein: CSVEGGGETQYF

clone size: .
CDR3 length: 16
V gene: TRBV27
J gene: TRBJ2-7
D gene: .
CDR3 DNA: TGTGCCAGCAGAAAAAAGCCCGGGAGTGCGAACTACGAGCAGTACTTC
CDR3 protein: CASRKKPGSANYEQYF

clone size: .
CDR3 length: 18
V gene: TRBV18
J gene: TRBJ1-2
D gene: .
CDR3 DNA: TGTGCCAGCTCACCGACCCCGGGACAATCCAAGTATAGCTATGGCTACACCTTC
CDR3 protein: CASSPTPGQSKYSYGYTF